The sequence of this T cell receptor beta chain was determined in a study of blood T cell repertoires in COVID-19. Turning to the study itself: The study drew acute and convalescent COVID-19 samples from the United States, Italy and Spain.

Trimming removed 4 bases from V and 3 bases from J; junction bases left unmatched: 1. The CDR3 length is 15 residues. Germline CDR1 and CDR2: KGHDR and SFDVKD. Profiled with immunoSEQ multiplex PCR; TCRdb holds only in-frame clones, not every one. The sample shows roughly 150,000 clones, 75% to 90% of them seen only once. This TCR came from an elderly woman with acute or convalescent COVID-19. The rearrangement uses TRBV24-1 and TRBJ2-1; the match to TRBD1 covers 11 bases. Sequencing was performed on peripheral blood. For the CDR3, the DNA is TGTGCCACCAGTGAGGGACAGGGGGACTACAATGAGCAGTTCTTC. It yields the protein CATSEGQGDYNEQFF.